The subject of this entry is one T cell receptor (beta chain). Its antigen is still unknown. Germline V lookup: CDR1 GTSNPN, CDR2 SVGIG (reference sequence). V trimming: 4 bases; J trimming: 8 bases; junction bases outside the gene matches: 4. The CDR3 loop spans 11 amino acids. The data are from a study of Ad26.COV2.S vaccination and SARS-CoV-2 variants. Across the study: Ad26.COV2.S was injected intramuscularly once or twice, 56 days apart.

As to treatment: 15 to 20 received Ad26.COV2.S at low or high dose, single or two shots; several received placebo; per-sample allocation not given. Following the first vaccine or placebo injection, samples were taken on day 63. Study observations and caveats: Breadth, reportedly substantial, characterized the spike-specific CD8+ and CD4+ T cell responses after vaccination.

TCRdb's table, derived via immunoSEQ multiplex PCR, lists solely in-frame clones and lacks some. The data hold around 250,000 clones, with more than 70% observed a single time. The chain joins TRBV30 to TRBJ1-2; 7 bases fit TRBD1. This specimen consisted of peripheral blood, obtained in a trial of Ad26.COV2.S vaccine versus placebo. The clonotype originates from a person between 18 and 60 years old who received the Ad26.COV2.S COVID-19 vaccine or a placebo. In nucleotides, the CDR3 is TGTGCCTGGAACAACAGGGGCGGCTACACCTTC. Amino acids: CAWNNRGGYTF.